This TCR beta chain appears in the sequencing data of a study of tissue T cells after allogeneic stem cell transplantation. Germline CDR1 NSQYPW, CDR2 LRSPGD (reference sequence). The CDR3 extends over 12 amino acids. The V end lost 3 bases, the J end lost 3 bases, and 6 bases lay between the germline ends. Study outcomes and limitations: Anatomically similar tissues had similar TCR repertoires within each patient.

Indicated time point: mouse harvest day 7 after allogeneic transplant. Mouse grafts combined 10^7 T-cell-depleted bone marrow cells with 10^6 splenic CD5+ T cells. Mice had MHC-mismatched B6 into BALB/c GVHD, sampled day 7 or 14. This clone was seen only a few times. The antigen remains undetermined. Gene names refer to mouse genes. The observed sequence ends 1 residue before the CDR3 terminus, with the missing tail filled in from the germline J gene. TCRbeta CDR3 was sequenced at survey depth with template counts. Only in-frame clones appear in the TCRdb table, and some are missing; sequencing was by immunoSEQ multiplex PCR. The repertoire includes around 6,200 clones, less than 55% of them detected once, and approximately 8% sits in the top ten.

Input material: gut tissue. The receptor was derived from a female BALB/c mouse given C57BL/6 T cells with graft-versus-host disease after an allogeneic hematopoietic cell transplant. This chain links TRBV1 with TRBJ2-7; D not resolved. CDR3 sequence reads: CTCSAFHYEQYF. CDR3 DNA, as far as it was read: TGCACCTGCAGTGCTTTTCACTATGAACAGTAC.